Shown below are 3 T cell receptor beta chains from a single sample sequenced in a study of persistence of HIV-infected CD4 T cells. Cells were stimulated with overlapping HIV-1 Gag 15-mer peptides. CD40L/CD69 double-negative CD45RO-high memory CD4+ T cells were collected. The antigens these receptors bind are not known. Sequencing used immunoSEQ version 4 in survey mode. Clones were read by immunoSEQ multiplex PCR, and TCRdb kept only the in-frame ones, dropping some. The sample comprises about 35,000 clones, about 84% of which are singletons, and 5% to 5.5% rests with the top ten. The source was cultured CD4+ T cells from PBMCs, collected from a patient who received antiretroviral therapy. These receptors came from an adult with HIV. The donor label of this sample is uncertain.

The chain has TRBV12-5 and TRBJ1-1; D is unclear. This CDR3 region has 13 residues. Germline V gives CDR1 LGHNT, CDR2 FRNRAP. V lost 4 bases to trimming and J lost 3 bases, with 9 bases between them. Here the CDR3 DNA reads TGTGCTAGTGGTTACGTGGAGGACACTGAAGCTTTCTTT. Translating it yields CASGYVEDTEAFF.

V and J are TRBV3-1 (or the pseudogene TRBV3-2) and TRBJ2-3; D gene unclear. Germline V lookup: CDR1 LGHDT, CDR2 YNNKEL (reference sequence). The CDR3 covers 13 residues. V was clipped by 10 bases and J by 3 bases, with 14 bases between them. The chain's CDR3 is CATSALGTDTQYF. For the CDR3, the DNA is TGTGCCACCTCGGCCCTTGGGACAGATACGCAGTATTTT.

The chain is built from TRBV18 and TRBJ1-5; 10 nucleotides line up with TRBD1. The CDR3 loop spans 15 amino acids. Trimming removed 5 bases from V and 2 bases from J; junction bases left unmatched: 3. CDR1 and CDR2 (germline): KGHSH, LQKENI. DNA of the CDR3: TGTGCCAGCTCAAGACAGGGGGCTGGCAATCAGCCCCAGCATTTT. This codes for CASSRQGAGNQPQHF.